One and the same sample provided the 10 T cell receptor beta chains below, sequenced in a study of blood T cell repertoires in COVID-19. This table comes from immunoSEQ multiplex PCR, and its TCRdb copy is limited to in-frame clones, with some not included. Of nearly 90,000 clones in the sample, around 90% were seen once. The sequenced sample was peripheral blood. Every receptor here comes from an elderly man with acute or convalescent COVID-19.

The rearrangement joins TRBV5-5 to TRBJ1-1; 7 bases agree with TRBD1. Germline V gene data show CDR1 as SGHKS and CDR2 as YYEKEE (reference sequence). V gave up 4 bases and J gave up 1 base; unmatched junction bases: 7. The CDR3 contains 15 residues. Here the CDR3 reads CASSRGGTANTEAFF. The CDR3 DNA reads as TGTGCCAGCAGCCGCGGAGGGACAGCGAACACTGAAGCTTTCTTT.

This chain links TRBV4-1 with TRBJ1-5; D might be TRBD1 (6 bases). Between the trimmed V and J ends, which lost 2 bases and 4 bases, there was a span of 9 bases. The CDR3 has 14 residues. Germline assignment: CDR1 MGHRA and CDR2 YSYEKL. This CDR3 reads CASSQSQGNQPQHF. The CDR3 nucleotides are TGCGCCAGCAGCCAATCTCAGGGGAATCAGCCCCAGCATTTT.

The chain is built from TRBV5-1 and TRBJ2-6; D gene unclear. The CDR3 extends over 16 amino acids. V lost 3 bases and J lost 0, with 10 bases in between. Germline V CDR1 and CDR2: SGHRS, YFSETQ. Here the CDR3 reads CASSWLTGSGANVLTF. The CDR3, as DNA: TGCGCCAGCAGCTGGCTGACGGGCTCTGGGGCCAACGTCCTGACTTTC.

The chain recombines TRBV3-1 (or the pseudogene TRBV3-2) with TRBJ1-1; D unclear. V gave up 2 bases and J gave up 1 base, with 5 bases separating them. The CDR3 runs 13 residues. Germline lookup yields CDR1 LGHDT and CDR2 YNNKEL (reference sequence). In nucleotides, the CDR3 is TGTGCCAGCAGCCAACAGGCGAACACTGAAGCTTTCTTT. It is translated as CASSQQANTEAFF.

J is TRBJ1-5 and V is TRBV7-2; 9 positions agree with TRBD1. Trimming took 4 bases from V and 0 from J; bases not matched to a gene: 1. The CDR3 consists of 15 residues. Germline V gene data show CDR1 as SGHTA and CDR2 as FQGNSA. The CDR3 sequence: CASSSGQGSNQPQHF. The CDR3 coding sequence is TGTGCCAGCAGCTCGGGACAGGGTAGCAATCAGCCCCAGCATTTT.

This rearrangement joins TRBV7-9 to TRBJ2-5; 9 bases are a match to TRBD2. The V gene end was trimmed by 5 bases and the J gene end by 1 base; junction bases not matched to a gene: 5. Germline assignment: CDR1 SEHNR and CDR2 FQNEAQ (reference sequence). CDR3 length equals 15 residues. CDR3 DNA: TGTGCCAGCAGCCGCCTAGCGGGGCTCCAAGAGACCCAGTACTTC. Translating gives CASSRLAGLQETQYF.

J is TRBJ2-5 and V is TRBV7-2; TRBD2 matches 10 bases. The CDR3 spans 16 residues. The germline V gene has CDR1 SGHTA and CDR2 FQGNSA. V shed 5 bases, J shed 1 base, and the junction held 7 bases outside the gene matches. The CDR3 region is CASSSLAGDLQETQYF. As DNA, the CDR3 is TGTGCCAGCAGCAGTCTAGCGGGAGACCTCCAAGAGACCCAGTACTTC.

The CDR3 DNA sequence: TGTGCCAGCAGCCCCGGGACAGGGGACACCGGGGAGCTGTTTTTT. It encodes CASSPGTGDTGELFF. The V call is TRBV6-5, the J call TRBJ2-2; the match to TRBD1 covers 10 bases. With 6 bases clipped from V and 3 bases from J, the junction kept 4 bases outside the gene matches. CDR3 size: 15 residues. Germline V gene data show CDR1 as MNHEY and CDR2 as SVGAGI.

The chain joins TRBV2 to TRBJ1-1, with TRBD1 identical over 9 bases. After removal of 8 bases from V and 0 bases from J, the junction contained 1 base not matched to a gene. This CDR3 is 13 amino acids long. Germline V lookup: CDR1 SNHLY, CDR2 FYNNEI. CDR3 bases: TGTGCCAGCCGACAGGGGGTGAACACTGAAGCTTTCTTT. Translation gives CASRQGVNTEAFF.

The gene calls are TRBV15 and TRBJ1-5, with no clear D. Germline loops: CDR1 LNHNV, CDR2 YYDKDF (reference sequence). This CDR3 is 15 amino acids long. Trimming took 0 bases from V and 7 from J, leaving 13 bases between them. The CDR3 DNA reads as TGTGCCACCAGCAGAGATCCCCGGGGTGGACAGCCCCAGCATTTT. Translating it yields CATSRDPRGGQPQHF.